This section outlines one T cell receptor beta chain sequence together with its context. The record originates from a study of control samples from healthy donors and cancer patients. Germline assignment: CDR1 PRHDT and CDR2 FYEKMQ (reference sequence). This CDR3 has 16 residues. Trimming at V came to 3 bases and at J to 2 bases, leaving 6 bases not matched to a gene. Generated by immunoSEQ multiplex PCR, the TCRdb table keeps only in-frame clones and is missing some. The repertoire holds fewer than 120,000 clones, with around 87% as singletons. This chain links TRBV13 with TRBJ2-5, with 10 bases lining up with TRBD1. The origin of this receptor is an older woman with lung cancer. The sample was PBMCs. CDR3 residues: CASSLWTGGGQETQYF. The CDR3 DNA sequence: TGTGCCAGCAGCTTGTGGACAGGGGGAGGTCAAGAGACCCAGTACTTC.